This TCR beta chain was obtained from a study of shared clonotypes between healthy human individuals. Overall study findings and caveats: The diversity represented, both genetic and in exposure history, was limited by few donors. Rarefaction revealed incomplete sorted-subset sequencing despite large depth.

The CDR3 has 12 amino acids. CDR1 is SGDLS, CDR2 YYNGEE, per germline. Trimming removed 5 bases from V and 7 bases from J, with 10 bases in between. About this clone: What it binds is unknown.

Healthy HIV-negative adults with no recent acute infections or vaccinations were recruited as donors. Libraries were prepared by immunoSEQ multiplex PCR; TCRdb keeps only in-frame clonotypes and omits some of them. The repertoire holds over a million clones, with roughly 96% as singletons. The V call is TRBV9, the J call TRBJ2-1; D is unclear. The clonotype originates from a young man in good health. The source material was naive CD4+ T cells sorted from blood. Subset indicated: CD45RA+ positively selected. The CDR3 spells CASRIPRNEQFF. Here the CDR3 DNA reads TGTGCCAGCAGGATCCCCAGGAATGAGCAGTTCTTC.